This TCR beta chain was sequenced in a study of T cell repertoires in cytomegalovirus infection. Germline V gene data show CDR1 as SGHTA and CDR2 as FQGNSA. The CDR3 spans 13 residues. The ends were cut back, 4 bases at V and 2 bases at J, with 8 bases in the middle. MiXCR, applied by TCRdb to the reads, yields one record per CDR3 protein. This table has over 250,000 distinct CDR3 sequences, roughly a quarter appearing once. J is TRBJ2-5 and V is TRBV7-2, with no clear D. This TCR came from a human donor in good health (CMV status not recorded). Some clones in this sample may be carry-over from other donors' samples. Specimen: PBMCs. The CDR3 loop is CASSYGRQETQYF. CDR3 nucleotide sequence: TGTGCCAGCAGCTACGGACGGCAAGAGACCCAGTACTTC.